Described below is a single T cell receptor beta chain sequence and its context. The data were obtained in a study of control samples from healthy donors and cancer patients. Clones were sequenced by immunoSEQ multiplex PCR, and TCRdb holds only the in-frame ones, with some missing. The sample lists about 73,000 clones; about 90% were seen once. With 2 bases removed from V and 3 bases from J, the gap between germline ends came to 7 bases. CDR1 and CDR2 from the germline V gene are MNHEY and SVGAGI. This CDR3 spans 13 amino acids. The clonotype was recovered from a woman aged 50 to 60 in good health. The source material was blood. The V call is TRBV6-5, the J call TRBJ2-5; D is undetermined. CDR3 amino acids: CASSYALEETQYF. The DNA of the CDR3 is TGTGCCAGCAGTTACGCGTTGGAAGAGACCCAGTACTTC.